The 13 T cell receptor beta chains in this list originate from one sample, sequenced in a study of blood T cell repertoires in COVID-19. This table comes from immunoSEQ multiplex PCR, and its TCRdb copy is limited to in-frame clones, with some not included. The repertoire holds about 190,000 clones, less than 90% seen once, with approximately 6.5% in the top ten. Source material: peripheral blood. The origin of the receptors is a woman in her forties with acute or convalescent COVID-19.

The chain employs TRBV18 and TRBJ2-1; D gene uncertain. The CDR3 spans 13 residues. Germline loops: CDR1 KGHSH, CDR2 LQKENI. Trimming cost V 1 base and J 10 bases, with 11 bases left between them. Here the CDR3 reads CASSPLLVKEQFF. CDR3 coding DNA: TGTGCCAGCTCACCACTTTTAGTCAAGGAGCAGTTCTTC. Together with reference TRBV18 and TRBJ2-1, the CDR3 gives the full variable domain: NAGVMQNPRHLVRRRGQEARLRCSPMKGHSHVYWYRQLPEEGLKFMVYLQKENIIDESGMPKERFSAEFPKEGPSILRIQQVVRGDSAAYFCASSPLLVKEQFFGPGTRLTVL.

The chain couples TRBV14 to TRBJ2-5; a weak D match, TRBD1 (6 bases). This CDR3 spans 15 amino acids. V was cut by 4 bases and J by 3 bases, with 15 bases left in between. CDR1 is SGHDN, CDR2 FVKESK, per germline. CDR3 DNA sequence: TGTGCCAGCAGCCCAGGGGCCCTGAACAAAGAGACCCAGTACTTC. As protein: CASSPGALNKETQYF.

The rearrangement links TRBV7-8 to TRBJ2-3; maybe TRBD2 (6 bases). V lost 0 bases and J lost 0, with 13 bases in between. From germline, CDR1 is SGHVS and CDR2 FQNEAQ. The CDR3 length is 17 residues. The CDR3 region is CASSLASGGGSTDTQYF. The CDR3 DNA sequence: TGTGCCAGCAGCTTAGCTAGTGGCGGAGGGAGCACAGATACGCAGTATTTT.

This clone was picked up a small number of times. This chain uses TRBV5-1 with TRBJ2-2; no clear D gene. The CDR3 consists of 15 residues. Germline CDR1 reads SGHRS; CDR2 reads YFSETQ. V gave up 2 bases and J gave up 1 base, with 9 bases separating them. The CDR3 loop reads CASSFSRRNTGELFF. The CDR3 DNA reads TGCGCCAGCAGCTTTAGCCGGAGGAACACCGGGGAGCTGTTTTTT. The variable domain in full, completed from reference TRBV5-1 and TRBJ2-2, reads KAGVTQTPRYLIKTRGQQVTLSCSPISGHRSVSWYQQTPGQGLQFLFEYFSETQRNKGNFPGRFSGRQFSNSRSEMNVSTLELGDSALYLCASSFSRRNTGELFFGEGSRLTVL.

The chain has TRBV28 and TRBJ2-3; TRBD1 is a possible D gene (5 bases). Trimming took 3 bases from V and 7 from J, leaving 8 bases between them. The CDR3 sequence is 12 residues long. CDR1 is MDHEN, CDR2 SYDVKM, per germline. The CDR3 DNA follows: TGTGCCAGCAGTTTCCCAGGGAATACGCAGTATTTT. Translated: CASSFPGNTQYF.

This chain joins TRBV29-1 and TRBJ1-2, with TRBD1 identical over 10 bases. V was pared by 7 bases and J by 7 bases, with 12 bases of the junction left unmatched. CDR3 length: 14 amino acids. CDR1 is SQVTM, CDR2 ANQGSEA, per germline. CDR3 protein: CSAPERQGAGGYTF. In nucleotides, the CDR3 is TGCAGCGCCCCGGAACGACAGGGGGCGGGTGGCTACACCTTC.

The chain carries TRBV4-2 and TRBJ2-5, with 7 bases identical to TRBD1. Germline V gives CDR1 LGHNA, CDR2 YNFKEQ. Trimming cost V 4 bases and J 3 bases; bases outside gene matches: 5. CDR3 length equals 14 residues. The CDR3 DNA reads as TGTGCCAGCAGCCCTGGACAGGACAAAGAGACCCAGTACTTC. Translating it yields CASSPGQDKETQYF.

This CDR3 reads CASSQLGGYGYTF. CDR3 DNA sequence: TGTGCCAGCAGCCAACTTGGCGGGTATGGCTACACCTTC. This chain connects TRBV4-2 to TRBJ1-2; no clear D gene. Germline CDR1 is LGHNA and CDR2 is YNFKEQ. With 2 bases removed from V and 5 bases from J, the gap between germline ends came to 9 bases. This CDR3 comprises 13 residues.

This chain uses TRBV27 with TRBJ1-5; TRBD1 matches at 8 bases. The CDR3 has 13 residues. In germline, CDR1 is MNHEY, CDR2 SMNVEV (reference sequence). Unmatched junction bases numbered 0, after V lost 2 bases and J lost 6 bases. The CDR3 loop is CASSLQGAQPQHF. The CDR3 DNA sequence: TGTGCCAGCAGTTTACAGGGGGCTCAGCCCCAGCATTTT.

This clone was detected a few times. The chain joins TRBV29-1 to TRBJ2-3; 7 bases are a match to TRBD2. V was pared by 5 bases and J by 3 bases, with 5 bases of the junction left unmatched. The CDR3 has 13 residues. CDR1 is SQVTM, CDR2 ANQGSEA, per germline. CDR3 DNA sequence: TGCAGCGTTCTTAACGGGGGGACAGATACGCAGTATTTT. Encoded protein: CSVLNGGTDTQYF.

The rearrangement joins TRBV27 to TRBJ2-5; TRBD2 aligns across 14 bases. The V segment lost 4 bases and the J segment 5 bases; nucleotides outside the gene matches: 9. The germline V gene encodes CDR1 MNHEY and CDR2 SMNVEV (reference sequence). The CDR3 extends over 17 amino acids. CDR3 protein: CASSSRLAGGPWETQYF. The CDR3 DNA is TGTGCCAGCAGTTCCCGACTAGCGGGAGGGCCTTGGGAGACCCAGTACTTC.

This clone was observed a handful of times. The V and J genes are TRBV11-2 and TRBJ2-7, with a weak D call TRBD2 (5 bases). This CDR3 is built from 14 residues. Germline V gene lookup returns CDR1 SGHAT and CDR2 FQNNGV. With 0 bases removed from V and 3 bases from J, the gap between germline ends came to 9 bases. CDR3 residues: CASSLDQADYEQYF. The DNA of the CDR3 is TGTGCCAGCAGCTTAGACCAAGCGGACTACGAGCAGTACTTC.

The gene calls are TRBV5-1 and TRBJ2-5, with TRBD1 identical over 8 bases. CDR1 is SGHRS and CDR2 is YFSETQ in the germline V gene. V was clipped by 4 bases and J by 5 bases; unmatched bases: 7. This CDR3 is 14 amino acids long. This CDR3 is CASSRDRRDETQYF. CDR3 bases: TGCGCCAGCAGCCGGGACAGGAGAGACGAGACCCAGTACTTC. Supplemented by reference TRBV5-1 and TRBJ2-5, the full variable domain reads KAGVTQTPRYLIKTRGQQVTLSCSPISGHRSVSWYQQTPGQGLQFLFEYFSETQRNKGNFPGRFSGRQFSNSRSEMNVSTLELGDSALYLCASSRDRRDETQYFGPGTRLLVL.